This T cell receptor beta chain derives from a study (dated by TCRdb to 2016 to 2017). Comments on this clonotype: Its target antigen remains unknown. No per-base quality is available; no much larger clone lies one base away.

Library preparation employed RT-PCR. The sequencer was an Illumina MiSeq. The public reads were reanalyzed by TCRdb: fastp trimming at Q25, MiXCR alignment, in-frame beta chains only. All rows with the same CDR3 protein become a single entry with the most common DNA and genes. This sample comprises almost 700,000 distinct CDR3 sequences, 14% of them detected only once. About 3.6% of the sample is in the top ten clones. The sequencing sample was made of memory CD4+ T cells from blood. The clonotype was recovered from a female donor in good health, serving as a healthy control.

Here is the DNA: TGTGCCAGCAGCTTAGGCGGGGTGTACAATGAGCAGTTCTTC. Translation gives CASSLGGVYNEQFF. The rearrangement combines TRBV7-2 with TRBJ2-1; the D region possibly corresponds to TRBD2 (6 bases align). The CDR3 measures 14 amino acids from cysteine to phenylalanine. Only the CDR3 DNA stays, 42 bases, in frame from base 1. The germline V gene encodes CDR1 SGHTA and CDR2 FQGNSA. V and J lose 1 base and 4 bases, and a span of 8 bases separates them.